This T cell receptor beta chain was sequenced for a study of Ad26.COV2.S vaccination and SARS-CoV-2 variants. Concerning this clone: Its antigen is undetermined.

The method was immunoSEQ multiplex PCR; TCRdb's version includes in-frame clones alone and lacks a portion of them. This sample has over 85,000 clones, with around 80% found just once. The junction had 12 bases not matched to a gene; V was cut back by 0 bases and J by 16 bases. Germline CDR1 reads MNHEY; CDR2 reads SVGAGI. The CDR3 totals 14 residues. Study-wide findings and caveats: The breadth of spike-specific CD8+ and CD4+ T cell responses after vaccination was reportedly substantial. The TCR-based breadth and depth measures might underestimate overall T cell responses. Recipients of either vaccine or placebo displayed similar breadth of non-spike TCRs. Spike-specific TCR breadth ran higher among vaccine recipients than placebo recipients.

This sequence originates from a human donor who had recovered from COVID-19. The sample was peripheral blood, taken after recovery from COVID-19. The J gene is TRBJ2-1, the V gene TRBV6-5, with 7 bases aligning to TRBD1. CDR3 loop: CASSYSTGKVELFF. The DNA for the CDR3 is TGTGCCAGCAGTTACTCGACAGGGAAGGTGGAGCTCTTCTTC.